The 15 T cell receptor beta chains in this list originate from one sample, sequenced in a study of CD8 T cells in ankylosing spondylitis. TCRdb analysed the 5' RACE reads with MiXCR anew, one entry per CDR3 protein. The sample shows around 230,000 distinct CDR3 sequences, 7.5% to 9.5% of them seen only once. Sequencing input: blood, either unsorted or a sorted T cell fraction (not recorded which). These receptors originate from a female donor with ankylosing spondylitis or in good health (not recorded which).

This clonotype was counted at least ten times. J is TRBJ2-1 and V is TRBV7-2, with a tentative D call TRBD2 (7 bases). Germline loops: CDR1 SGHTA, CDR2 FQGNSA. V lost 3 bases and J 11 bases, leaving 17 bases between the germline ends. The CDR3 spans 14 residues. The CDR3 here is CASSFGHPGGQQFF. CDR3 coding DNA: TGTGCCAGCAGCTTTGGGCACCCCGGGGGGCAGCAGTTCTTC.

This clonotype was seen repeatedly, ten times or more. The CDR3 sequence: CASSLGGGNPEAFF. The DNA of the CDR3 is TGTGCCAGCAGCTTGGGGGGGGGAAATCCTGAAGCTTTCTTT. The V gene is TRBV7-8, the J gene TRBJ1-1, with D tentatively TRBD1 (5 bases). The germline CDR1 and CDR2 sequences are SGHVS and FQNEAQ. The V end was cut by 3 bases, the J end by 6 bases, with 14 bases between. This CDR3 has 14 amino acids.

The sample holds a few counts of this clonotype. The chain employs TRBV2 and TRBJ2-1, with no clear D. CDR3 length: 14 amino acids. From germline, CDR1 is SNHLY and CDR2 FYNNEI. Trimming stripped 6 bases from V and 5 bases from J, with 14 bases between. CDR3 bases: TGTGCCAGCAGCGAGCTAGGACCGAACAATGAGCAGTTCTTC. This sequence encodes CASSELGPNNEQFF.

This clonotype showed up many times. CDR3 residues: CASSQDKGGDSEAFF. Here the CDR3 DNA reads TGCGCCAGCAGCCAAGATAAGGGAGGGGATTCTGAAGCTTTCTTT. The chain joins TRBV4-3 to TRBJ1-1, with D perhaps matching TRBD1 (5 bases). This CDR3 has 15 residues. V was shortened by 0 bases and J by 6 bases, with 14 bases between the two germline ends. Germline V gives CDR1 LGHNA, CDR2 YSLEER.

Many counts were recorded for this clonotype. This CDR3 is CASSLKGANTEAFF. The CDR3 DNA follows: TGCGCCAGCAGCTTGAAAGGGGCGAACACTGAAGCTTTCTTT. V gene TRBV5-1 combines with J gene TRBJ1-1; a weak D match, TRBD1 (5 bases). Germline V gene sequence: CDR1 SGHRS, CDR2 YFSETQ. Trimming took 1 base from V and 1 from J, leaving 8 bases between them. The CDR3 contains 14 residues. The whole variable domain, filled in from reference TRBV5-1 and TRBJ1-1, reads KAGVTQTPRYLIKTRGQQVTLSCSPISGHRSVSWYQQTPGQGLQFLFEYFSETQRNKGNFPGRFSGRQFSNSRSEMNVSTLELGDSALYLCASSLKGANTEAFFGQGTRLTVV.

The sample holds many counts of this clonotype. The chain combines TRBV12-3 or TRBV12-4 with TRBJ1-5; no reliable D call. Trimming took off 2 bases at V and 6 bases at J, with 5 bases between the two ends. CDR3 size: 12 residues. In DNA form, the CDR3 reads TGTGCCAGCAGTTTATCTGGTCAGCCCCAGCATTTT. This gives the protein CASSLSGQPQHF.

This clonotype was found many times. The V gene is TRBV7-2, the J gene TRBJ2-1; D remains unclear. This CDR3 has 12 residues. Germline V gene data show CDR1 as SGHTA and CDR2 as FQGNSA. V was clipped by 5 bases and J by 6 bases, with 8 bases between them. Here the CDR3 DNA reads TGTGCCAGCAGCGTCACGCGCAATGAGCAGTTCTTC. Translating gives CASSVTRNEQFF.

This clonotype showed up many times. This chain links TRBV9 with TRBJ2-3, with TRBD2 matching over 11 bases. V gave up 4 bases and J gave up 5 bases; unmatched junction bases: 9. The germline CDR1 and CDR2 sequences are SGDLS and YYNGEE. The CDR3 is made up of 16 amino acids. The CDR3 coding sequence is TGTGCCAGCAGCTCCGGTAGCGGGAGGGAAATAGATACGCAGTATTTT. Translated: CASSSGSGREIDTQYF.

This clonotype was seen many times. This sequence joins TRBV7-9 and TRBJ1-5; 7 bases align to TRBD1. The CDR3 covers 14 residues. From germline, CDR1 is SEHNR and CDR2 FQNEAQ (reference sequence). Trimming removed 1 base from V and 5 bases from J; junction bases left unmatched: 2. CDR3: CASSLEGADQPQHF. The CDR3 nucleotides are TGTGCCAGCAGCTTAGAGGGGGCCGATCAGCCCCAGCATTTT.

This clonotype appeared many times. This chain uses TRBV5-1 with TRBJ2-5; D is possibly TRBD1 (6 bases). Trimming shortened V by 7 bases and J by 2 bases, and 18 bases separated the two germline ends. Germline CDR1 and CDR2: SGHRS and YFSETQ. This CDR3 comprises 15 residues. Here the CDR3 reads CASAQQSGEQETQYF. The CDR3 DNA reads TGCGCCAGCGCCCAACAGTCAGGGGAGCAAGAGACCCAGTACTTC.

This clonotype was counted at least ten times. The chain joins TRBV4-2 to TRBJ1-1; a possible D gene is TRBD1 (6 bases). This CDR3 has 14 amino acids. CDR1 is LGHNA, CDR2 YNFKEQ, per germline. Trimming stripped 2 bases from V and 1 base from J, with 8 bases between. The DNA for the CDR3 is TGTGCCAGCAGCCAACGAGGGGGGAACACTGAAGCTTTCTTT. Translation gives CASSQRGGNTEAFF.

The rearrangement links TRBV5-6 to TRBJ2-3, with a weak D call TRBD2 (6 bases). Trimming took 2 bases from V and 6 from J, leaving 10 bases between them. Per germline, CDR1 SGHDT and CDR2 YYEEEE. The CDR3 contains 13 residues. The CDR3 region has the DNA TGTGCCAGCAGCTTCGGACTATGGGATACGCAGTATTTT. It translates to CASSFGLWDTQYF.

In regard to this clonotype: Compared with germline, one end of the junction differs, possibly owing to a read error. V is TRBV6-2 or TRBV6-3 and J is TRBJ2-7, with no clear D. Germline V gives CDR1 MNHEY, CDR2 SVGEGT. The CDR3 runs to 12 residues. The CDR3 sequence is CVSSYGRYEQYF. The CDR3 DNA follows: TGTGTCAGCAGTTACGGGCGCTACGAGCAGTACTTC.

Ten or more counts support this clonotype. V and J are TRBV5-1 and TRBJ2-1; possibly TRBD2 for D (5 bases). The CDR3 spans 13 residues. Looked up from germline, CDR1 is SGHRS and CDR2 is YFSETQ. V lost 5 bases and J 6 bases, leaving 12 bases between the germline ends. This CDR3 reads CASRRVEGNEQFF. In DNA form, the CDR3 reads TGCGCCAGCAGAAGGGTAGAGGGCAATGAGCAGTTCTTC.

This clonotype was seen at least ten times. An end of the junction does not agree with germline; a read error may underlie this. CDR3 sequence (DNA): TGCGCCAGTCAATTCACAGGGGATTCCTTCAATGAGCAGTTCTTC. Amino acid sequence: CASQFTGDSFNEQFF. This chain links TRBV5-1 with TRBJ2-1, with 7 positions matching TRBD1. The length of the CDR3 is 15 residues. CDR1 is SGHRS, CDR2 YFSETQ, per germline.